Listed here is a single T cell receptor beta chain. The CDR3 totals 13 residues. J lost 8 bases, V lost 8 bases, and 9 bases had no gene match. CDR1 MNHEY and CDR2 SVGAGI come from the germline V gene. The sample belongs to a study of blood T cell repertoires in COVID-19. About the study: Acute and convalescent COVID-19 samples came from the United States, Italy and Spain. Sources were T cells, B-cell-depleted T cells, or PBMCs; the material itself was cDNA or gDNA.

In the original processing: Quantification of nucleated cells was approximated via reference gene primer amplification. TCRdb keeps only in-frame clones here, not all; method: immunoSEQ multiplex PCR. V and J calls and clone size are copied from that table; D and trimming were computed from the DNA. This sample has roughly 80,000 clones, with roughly 82% found just once. The genes are TRBV6-5 and TRBJ1-2; 9 bases match TRBD1. The receptor's source is a human donor in a cohort sampled during active COVID-19. Sample: peripheral blood. The CDR3 DNA is TGTGCCAGCGGGACAGGGTGGGCGTCCGGCTACACCTTC. It yields the protein CASGTGWASGYTF.